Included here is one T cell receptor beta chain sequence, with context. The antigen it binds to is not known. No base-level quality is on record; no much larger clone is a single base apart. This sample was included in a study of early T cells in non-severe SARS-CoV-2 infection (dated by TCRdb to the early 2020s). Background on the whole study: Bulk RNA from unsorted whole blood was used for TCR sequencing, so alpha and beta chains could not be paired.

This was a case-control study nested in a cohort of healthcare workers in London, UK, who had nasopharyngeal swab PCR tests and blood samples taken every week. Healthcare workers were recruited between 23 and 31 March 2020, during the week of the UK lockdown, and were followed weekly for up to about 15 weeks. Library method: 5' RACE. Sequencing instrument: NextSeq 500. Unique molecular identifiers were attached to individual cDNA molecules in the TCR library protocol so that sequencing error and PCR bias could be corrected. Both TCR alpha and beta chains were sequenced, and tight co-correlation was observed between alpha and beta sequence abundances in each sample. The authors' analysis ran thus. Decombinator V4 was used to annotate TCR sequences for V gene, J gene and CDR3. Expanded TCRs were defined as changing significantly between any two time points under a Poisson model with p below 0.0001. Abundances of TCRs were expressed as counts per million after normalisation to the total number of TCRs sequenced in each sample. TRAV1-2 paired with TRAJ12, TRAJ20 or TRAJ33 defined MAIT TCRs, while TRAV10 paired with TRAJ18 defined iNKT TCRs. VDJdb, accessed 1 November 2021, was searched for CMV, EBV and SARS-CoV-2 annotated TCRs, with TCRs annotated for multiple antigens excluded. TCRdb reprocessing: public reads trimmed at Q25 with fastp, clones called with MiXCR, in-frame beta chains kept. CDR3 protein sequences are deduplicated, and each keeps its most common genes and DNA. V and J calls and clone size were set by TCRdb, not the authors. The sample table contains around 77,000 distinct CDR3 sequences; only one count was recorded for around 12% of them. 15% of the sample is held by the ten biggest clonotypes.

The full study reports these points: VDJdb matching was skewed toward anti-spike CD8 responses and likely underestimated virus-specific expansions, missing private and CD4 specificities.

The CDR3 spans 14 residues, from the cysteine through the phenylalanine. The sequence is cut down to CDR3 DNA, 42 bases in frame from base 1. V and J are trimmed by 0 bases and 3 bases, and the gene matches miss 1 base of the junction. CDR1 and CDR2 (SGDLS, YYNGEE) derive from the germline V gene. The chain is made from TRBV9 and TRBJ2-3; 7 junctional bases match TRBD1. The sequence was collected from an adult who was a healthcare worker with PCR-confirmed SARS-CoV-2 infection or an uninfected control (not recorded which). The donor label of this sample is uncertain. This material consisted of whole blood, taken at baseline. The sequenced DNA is TGTGCCAGCAGCGTAGCGGGACAGACAGATACGCAGTATTTT. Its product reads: CASSVAGQTDTQYF.